One sample yielded the 32 T cell receptor beta chains listed below, sequenced in a study of blood T cell repertoires in COVID-19 (dated by TCRdb to 2018 to 2020). Receptor libraries were prepared by the immunoSEQ multiplex PCR assay. TCRdb limited this immuneACCESS table to in-frame rearrangements with V and J called. A share of clones is missing; checked studies link under half to unresolved V genes, and the rest is unexplained. Here the sample has some 110,000 clones; around 90% occur a single time. The leading ten clones occupy about 2% of the sample. The sequenced sample was peripheral blood. The receptors were sampled from a man in his forties or fifties with COVID-19, enrolled during active disease.

This clone was counted a single time. The chain carries TRBV5-1 and TRBJ2-7, with a possible D match to TRBD1 (6 bases). CDR1 and CDR2 from the germline V gene are SGHRS and YFSETQ. V gave up 0 bases and J gave up 7 bases, with 8 bases separating them. The CDR3 runs 12 residues. The CDR3 here is CASSLGGQEQYV. Written as DNA, the CDR3 is TGCGCCAGCAGCTTGGGGGGGCAAGAGCAGTACGTC.

This chain connects TRBV9 to TRBJ2-2, with 7 nucleotides matching TRBD2. Germline trimming cut 4 bases from V and 4 bases from J; bases unmatched to any gene: 4. The length of the CDR3 is 14 residues. Germline CDR1 and CDR2: SGDLS and YYNGEE. CDR3 in amino acids: CASSPREGTGELFF. The DNA of the CDR3 is TGTGCCAGCAGCCCCAGGGAGGGCACCGGGGAGCTGTTTTTT.

This rearrangement joins TRBV6-5 to TRBJ1-2, with D perhaps matching TRBD1 (6 bases). Deletions cut 8 bases from V and 5 bases from J, with 21 bases between. The length of the CDR3 is 15 residues. CDR1 is MNHEY and CDR2 is SVGAGI in the germline V gene. As DNA, the CDR3 is TGTGCCAGCGGCCGGACAGCCGGAGACGGATATGGCTACACCTTC. This sequence encodes CASGRTAGDGYGYTF.

CDR3 nucleotides: TGTGCCAGCAGCAAATGCAGGCCTTTCCTGTACGTC. This sequence encodes CASSKCRPFLYV. This sequence joins TRBV21-1 and TRBJ2-7; the DNA was not compared with TRBD1, the D call given in the table. TRBV21-1 is listed as a pseudogene. CDR3 size: 12 residues.

The chain joins TRBV5-5 to TRBJ1-5, with 10 bases matching TRBD1. V trimming: 0 bases; J trimming: 4 bases; junction bases outside the gene matches: 10. The CDR3 is 18 amino acids. Germline loops: CDR1 SGHKS, CDR2 YYEKEE (reference sequence). This chain's CDR3 is CASSLAGTGALGNQPQHF. DNA for the CDR3: TGTGCCAGCAGCTTGGCGGGGACAGGGGCCCTTGGGAATCAGCCCCAGCATTTT.

This chain connects TRBV29-1 to TRBJ2-1; 9 bases fit TRBD2. This CDR3 has 14 amino acids. V was clipped by 7 bases and J by 7 bases; unmatched bases: 11. Germline V gene lookup returns CDR1 SQVTM and CDR2 ANQGSEA. CDR3 amino acids: CSARGLAGSNEQFF. The CDR3 DNA sequence: TGCAGCGCCCGGGGGCTAGCGGGAAGTAATGAGCAGTTCTTC.

About this clone itself: The identical CDR3 is also encoded by other nucleotide sequences in the sample. This chain connects TRBV9 to TRBJ2-3; TRBD2 might be the D (5 bases). There are 15 residues in the CDR3. The V end was cut by 0 bases, the J end by 3 bases, with 11 bases between. Germline V CDR1 and CDR2: SGDLS, YYNGEE. CDR3 residues: CASSVGVGGTDTQYF. Written as DNA, the CDR3 is TGTGCCAGCAGCGTAGGGGTAGGAGGAACAGATACGCAGTATTTT.

This chain's CDR3 is CASWDKLYEQYV. CDR3 coding DNA: TGTGCCAGTTGGGACAAACTTTACGAGCAGTACGTC. This chain uses TRBV19 with TRBJ2-7; maybe TRBD1 (6 bases). The CDR3 loop spans 12 amino acids. In germline, CDR1 is LNHDA, CDR2 SQIVND (reference sequence). The ends were cut back, 8 bases at V and 4 bases at J, with 12 bases in the middle.

The V gene is TRBV27, the J gene TRBJ1-4; tentative D call: TRBD1 (5 bases). The CDR3 has 15 residues. V lost 2 bases and J lost 0, with 7 bases in between. Germline V gene sequence: CDR1 MNHEY, CDR2 SMNVEV (reference sequence). CDR3 sequence reads: CASSLQGATNEKLFF. CDR3 bases: TGTGCCAGCAGTTTACAGGGCGCAACTAATGAAAAACTGTTTTTT.

The chain joins TRBV6-5 to TRBJ1-2; TRBD1 might be the D (6 bases). The CDR3 length is 13 residues. The V end was cut by 8 bases, the J end by 2 bases, with 12 bases between. Germline lookup yields CDR1 MNHEY and CDR2 SVGAGI. The CDR3 loop is CASHPGVNYGYTF. Written as DNA, the CDR3 is TGTGCCAGCCACCCAGGGGTGAACTATGGCTACACCTTC.

The chain is built from TRBV3-1 (or the pseudogene TRBV3-2) and TRBJ2-3; TRBD1 might be the D (6 bases). This CDR3 has 14 amino acids. The germline V gene encodes CDR1 LGHDT and CDR2 YNNKEL (reference sequence). V was cut by 8 bases and J by 4 bases, with 16 bases left in between. The DNA of the CDR3 is TGTGCCAGCCGCAAAACGAACAGGGCAGATACGCAGTATTTT. Protein product: CASRKTNRADTQYF.

CDR3: CASSLNQGSNEKLFF. CDR3 nucleotides: TGTGCCAGCAGCCTGAACCAGGGTTCTAATGAAAAACTGTTTTTT. The chain is built from TRBV4-2 and TRBJ1-4; D possibly corresponds to TRBD1 (5 bases). Germline V gene sequence: CDR1 LGHNA, CDR2 YNFKEQ. The CDR3 has 15 residues. Trimming took 4 bases from V and 3 from J, leaving 12 bases between them.

This clone has just one count. V usage is TRBV29-1 and J usage is TRBJ1-2; maybe TRBD1 (5 bases). Germline values: CDR1 SQVTM, CDR2 ANQGSEA. The V end was cut by 0 bases, the J end by 4 bases, with 15 bases between. This CDR3 is 15 amino acids long. In DNA form, the CDR3 reads TGCAGCGTTGAAGATATTCACAGGAGTCTCTATGGCTACACCTTC. Protein sequence: CSVEDIHRSLYGYTF.

The chain uses TRBV5-1 and TRBJ1-2; maybe TRBD1 (5 bases). CDR1 SGHRS and CDR2 YFSETQ come from the germline V gene. With 0 bases removed from V and 4 bases from J, the gap between germline ends came to 10 bases. The CDR3 spans 14 residues. The CDR3: CASSLGVTAYGYTF. The CDR3 region has the DNA TGCGCCAGCAGCTTGGGGGTGACAGCCTATGGCTACACCTTC.

The chain carries TRBV10-3 and TRBJ1-3; perhaps TRBD1 as D (6 bases). Germline V gives CDR1 ENHRY, CDR2 SYGVKD. V was clipped by 3 bases and J by 2 bases, with 14 bases between them. CDR3 length equals 16 residues. As DNA, the CDR3 is TGTGCCATCAGTGATCAACGGGCAGGGGCTGGAAACACCATATATTTT. This codes for CAISDQRAGAGNTIYF.

The chain recombines TRBV28 with TRBJ2-3; possible D gene TRBD2, 5 bases. Germline CDR1 MDHEN, CDR2 SYDVKM. This CDR3 is built from 14 residues. Trimming pared 6 bases from V and 6 bases from J, leaving 16 bases between. This chain's CDR3 is CASRRTSYWDTQYF. CDR3 DNA: TGTGCCAGCAGACGGACTTCTTATTGGGATACGCAGTATTTT.

This chain joins TRBV5-1 and TRBJ2-1; TRBD2 aligns across 10 bases. Germline CDR1 is SGHRS and CDR2 is YFSETQ. The CDR3 extends over 16 amino acids. Germline trimming cut 4 bases from V and 6 bases from J; bases unmatched to any gene: 10. CDR3 region: CASSTLAGVSGNEQFF. The CDR3 region has the DNA TGCGCCAGCAGCACCCTAGCGGGAGTGTCAGGCAATGAGCAGTTCTTC.

The chain carries TRBV6-6 and TRBJ2-3; the D gene is possibly TRBD1 (6 bases). Trimming took 5 bases from V and 5 from J, leaving 17 bases between them. Germline V CDR1 and CDR2: MNHNY, SVGAGI (reference sequence). CDR3 length: 15 amino acids. CDR3 bases: TGTGCCAGCAGTCACGGGACACCTCGGAAAGATACGCAGTATTTT. Translation gives CASSHGTPRKDTQYF.

The rearrangement uses TRBV3-1 (or the pseudogene TRBV3-2) and TRBJ1-3; TRBD1 matches at 7 bases. The CDR3 totals 16 residues. Germline V lookup: CDR1 LGHDT, CDR2 YNNKEL (reference sequence). V was clipped by 3 bases and J by 4 bases; unmatched bases: 9. In DNA form, the CDR3 reads TGTGCCAGCAGCCACGCCCGTGACAGGGCCGGAAACACCATATATTTT. Its protein product is CASSHARDRAGNTIYF.

V usage is TRBV18 and J usage is TRBJ2-7; a possible D gene is TRBD2 (6 bases). Germline CDR1 and CDR2: KGHSH and LQKENI. The CDR3 loop spans 14 amino acids. The V and J ends lost 5 bases and 6 bases respectively, with 17 bases between them. The DNA for the CDR3 is TGTGCCAGCTCAGAGTCGGAGGGAGACCTCGAGCAGTACGTC. It encodes CASSESEGDLEQYV.

The chain recombines TRBV7-6 with TRBJ2-5; 9 nucleotides agree with TRBD1. V was pared by 5 bases and J by 7 bases, with 11 bases of the junction left unmatched. The CDR3 totals 15 residues. Germline lookup yields CDR1 SGHVS and CDR2 FNYEAQ. CDR3 protein: CASSLNRDREPTQYF. The CDR3 nucleotides read TGTGCCAGCAGCCTTAACCGGGACAGGGAACCGACCCAGTACTTC.

This clone was observed a few times. The rearrangement joins TRBV5-1 to TRBJ1-5; D remains unclear. Germline V lookup: CDR1 SGHRS, CDR2 YFSETQ. This CDR3 has 14 amino acids. The V end lost 0 bases, the J end lost 0 bases, and 4 bases lay between the germline ends. The CDR3 loop reads CASSLDSSNQPQHF. In DNA, the CDR3 is TGCGCCAGCAGCTTGGACAGTAGCAATCAGCCCCAGCATTTT.

This rearrangement joins TRBV10-3 to TRBJ2-2, with 7 bases lining up with TRBD1. This CDR3 comprises 16 residues. Looked up from germline, CDR1 is ENHRY and CDR2 is SYGVKD. V gave up 3 bases and J gave up 0 bases; unmatched junction bases: 4. As DNA, the CDR3 is TGTGCCATCAGTGACCCAGGGACAGCGAACACCGGGGAGCTGTTTTTT. Amino acids: CAISDPGTANTGELFF.

The chain joins TRBV7-9 to TRBJ2-1; TRBD2 agrees at 9 bases. This CDR3 region has 16 residues. From germline, CDR1 is SEHNR and CDR2 FQNEAQ (reference sequence). J lost 0 bases, V lost 5 bases, and 5 bases had no gene match. CDR3 DNA sequence: TGTGCCAGCAGCGATTCAGCGGGAGGCTCCTACAATGAGCAGTTCTTC. Protein: CASSDSAGGSYNEQFF.

This chain joins TRBV27 and TRBJ2-6; the D gene is possibly TRBD2 (5 bases). The CDR3 runs 15 residues. Germline values: CDR1 MNHEY, CDR2 SMNVEV (reference sequence). V gave up 5 bases and J gave up 0 bases, with 8 bases separating them. CDR3 nucleotides: TGTGCCAGCAGTCCGAGGGTCTCTGGGGCCAACGTCCTGACTTTC. Amino acid sequence: CASSPRVSGANVLTF. Filled out from reference TRBV27 and TRBJ2-6, the complete variable domain reads EAQVTQNPRYLITVTGKKLTVTCSQNMNHEYMSWYRQDPGLGLRQIYYSMNVEVTDKGDVPEGYKVSRKEKRNFPLILESPSPNQTSLYFCASSPRVSGANVLTFGAGSRLTVL.

The CDR3: CASSLATALGRNSGANVLTF. Written as DNA, the CDR3 is TGTGCCAGCAGCTTGGCCACGGCCCTGGGGCGTAACTCTGGGGCCAACGTCCTGACTTTC. V usage is TRBV5-4 and J usage is TRBJ2-6, with D possibly being TRBD1 (5 bases). The V gene lost 0 bases and the J gene lost 0 bases, with 19 bases spanning the gap. The germline gives CDR1 SGHNT, CDR2 YYREEE (reference sequence). This CDR3 is 20 amino acids long.

The chain employs TRBV5-4 and TRBJ2-7, with 11 bases aligning to TRBD2. This CDR3 region has 17 residues. V lost 3 bases, J lost 2 bases, and 10 bases stayed unmatched. The germline V gene encodes CDR1 SGHNT and CDR2 YYREEE (reference sequence). Here the CDR3 reads CASSSALAGALTYEQYF. The CDR3 DNA reads TGTGCCAGCAGCTCGGCACTAGCGGGAGCCCTAACCTACGAGCAGTACTTC.

The rearrangement links TRBV2 to TRBJ2-4, with 10 positions matching TRBD1. The CDR3 runs 13 residues. V lost 7 bases and J lost 8; bases outside the gene matches: 5. The germline gives CDR1 SNHLY, CDR2 FYNNEI. This chain's CDR3 is CASKDRGSDIQYF. The CDR3 DNA sequence: TGTGCCAGCAAGGACAGGGGGAGCGACATTCAGTACTTC.

The genes are TRBV6-5 and TRBJ1-2; D gene unclear. Trimming shortened V by 6 bases and J by 11 bases, and 16 bases separated the two germline ends. Germline loops: CDR1 MNHEY, CDR2 SVGAGI. This CDR3 spans 12 amino acids. The CDR3 region is CASSSTGESYTF. In DNA, the CDR3 is TGTGCCAGCAGCTCTACGGGAGAATCTTACACCTTC.

The chain has TRBV1 and TRBJ2-1; TRBD2 is the table's D call, not checked against the DNA. TRBV1 is an annotated pseudogene. This CDR3 region has 16 residues. The CDR3 coding sequence is TGCACCAGCAGCCAATCCGGGACTAGCGGGATGAATGAGCAGTTCTTC. This encodes CTSSQSGTSGMNEQFF.

This clone was found once. The rearrangement uses TRBV10-3 and TRBJ2-5, with D maybe TRBD1 (7 bases). V was cut by 6 bases and J by 5 bases, with 13 bases left in between. Germline V CDR1 and CDR2: ENHRY, SYGVKD. CDR3 length: 13 amino acids. The CDR3 coding sequence is TGTGCCATCAGCAGGGGGGAGTATGAGACCCAGTACTTC. Its protein product is CAISRGEYETQYF.

The rearrangement joins TRBV6-2 or TRBV6-3 to TRBJ2-7; maybe TRBD1 (6 bases). The CDR3 loop spans 15 amino acids. Between the trimmed V and J ends, which lost 6 bases and 0 bases, there was a span of 15 bases. The germline V gene has CDR1 MNHEY and CDR2 SVGEGT. The CDR3 here is CASSPYGTYSYEQYF. The CDR3 bases are TGTGCCAGCAGCCCTTACGGGACATACTCCTACGAGCAGTACTTC.